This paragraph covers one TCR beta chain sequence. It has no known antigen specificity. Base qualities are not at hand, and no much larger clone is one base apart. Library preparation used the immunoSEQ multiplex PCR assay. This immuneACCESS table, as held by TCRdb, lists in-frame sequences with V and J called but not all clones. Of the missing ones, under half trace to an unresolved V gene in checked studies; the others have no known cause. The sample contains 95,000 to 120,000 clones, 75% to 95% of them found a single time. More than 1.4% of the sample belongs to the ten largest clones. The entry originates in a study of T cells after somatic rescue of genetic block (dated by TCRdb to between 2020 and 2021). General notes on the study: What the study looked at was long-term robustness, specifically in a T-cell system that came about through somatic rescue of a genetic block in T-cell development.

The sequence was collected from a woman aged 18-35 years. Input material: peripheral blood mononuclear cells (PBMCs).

The DNA reads TGTGCCAGCAGTGCGGGTCCAGAGCCCACAGATACGCAGTATTTT. Its amino acids are CASSAGPEPTDTQYF. In this chain, TRBV6-4 is recombined with TRBJ2-3; no D gene is confidently identified. Measured from the cysteine to the phenylalanine, the CDR3 is 15 residues long. The read is trimmed to its CDR3 DNA, 45 bases read in frame from base 1. The germline V gene gives CDR1 as MRHNA and CDR2 as SNTAGT. Relative to germline, V is 4 bases shorter and J is 2 bases shorter, with 13 bases between their ends.